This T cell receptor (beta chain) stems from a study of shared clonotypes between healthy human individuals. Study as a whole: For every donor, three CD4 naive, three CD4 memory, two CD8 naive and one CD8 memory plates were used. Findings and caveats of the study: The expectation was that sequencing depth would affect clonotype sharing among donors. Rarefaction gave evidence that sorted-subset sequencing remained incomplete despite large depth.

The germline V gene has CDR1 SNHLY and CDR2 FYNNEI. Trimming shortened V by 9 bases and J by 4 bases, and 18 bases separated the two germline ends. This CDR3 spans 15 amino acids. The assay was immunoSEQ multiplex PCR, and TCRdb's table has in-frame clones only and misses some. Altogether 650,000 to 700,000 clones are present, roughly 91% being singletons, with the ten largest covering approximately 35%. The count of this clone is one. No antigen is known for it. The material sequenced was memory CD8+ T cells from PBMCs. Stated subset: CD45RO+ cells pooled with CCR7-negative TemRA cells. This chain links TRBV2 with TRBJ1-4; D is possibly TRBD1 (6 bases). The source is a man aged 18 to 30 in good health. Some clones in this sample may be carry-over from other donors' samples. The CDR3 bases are TGTGCCAGTTATGCCAGGGGTCCACTTAATGAAAAACTGTTTTTT. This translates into CASYARGPLNEKLFF.